This TCR beta chain was recorded in a study of vaccination and CD4 T cells after COVID-19. Study observations and caveats: Analysis of convalescent patients found that 304 of 307 vaccine-specific clones were spike mono-reactive.

Remarks on this clonotype: As yet, its antigen is unknown.

There are 14 residues in the CDR3. V lost 4 bases to trimming and J lost 3 bases; unmatched junction nucleotides: 5. Germline CDR1 SGHTA, CDR2 FQGNSA. Sequencing of the DNA from cultured CD4+ T cells was carried out with the Oncomine TCR Beta short-read assay. The genomic DNA was obtained from cultured CD4+ T cells by extraction with the QIAamp micro DNA kit. One entry per CDR3 protein results from TCRdb running MiXCR on the PCR reads. In the table there are approximately 4,000 distinct CDR3 sequences, more than 35% of which are singletons. Treatment given: approximately 9-day PBMC culture with coronavirus spike peptide pools or control peptides (ViraFEST assay).

Sequenced input: CD4+ T cells from blood, cultured in vitro. The TCR originated in a human donor who had recovered from COVID-19. The chain links TRBV7-2 to TRBJ1-1; TRBD1 aligns across 7 bases. CDR3 amino acids: CASSSQGTYTEAFF. CDR3 bases: TGTGCCAGCAGCTCACAGGGGACTTACACTGAAGCTTTCTTT.